This T cell receptor beta chain was profiled in a study of blood T cell repertoires in COVID-19 (dated by TCRdb to 2018 to 2021). Turning to the overall study: Samples from collaborators originated in the United States, Italy and Spain and spanned both the acute and convalescent phases of COVID-19. The prospective study material was composed of cDNA or gDNA derived from T cells, B-cell-depleted T cells, or PBMCs. Deeply sampled blood TCRbeta repertoires from subjects exposed to, actively infected with, or recovered from COVID-19 were included in the dataset. The repertoires were made available in a free public database intended to serve as a resource for research on the immune response to SARS-CoV-2. Samples came from the ongoing ImmuneRACE study (first 160 participants) plus 1,254 subjects from 6 global collaborators. A de-identified subject ID, COVID-19 status, age in years and sex were almost always included in the sample metadata. HLA class I and class II types, where available, came from metadata supplied by the sample provider rather than from assay-based typing. Results the study describes overall, beyond this receptor: The amount of clinical and demographic metadata varied by source and participant and was provided uncurated.

One collaborating source in Seattle enrolled patients during active infection and followed them longitudinally through the course of disease. Collaborating institutions collected whole blood in K2EDTA tubes following their own protocols. For TCRbeta analysis, collaborators shipped samples in one of three forms: frozen whole blood, isolated PBMCs, or DNA extracted from either of those sample types. The immunoSEQ Assay, a bias-controlled multiplex PCR, was used to amplify TCRbeta CDR3 regions from genomic DNA. On the authors' methods: Within the assay, amplification of reference gene primers was used to estimate how many nucleated cells each sample contained. To quantify the absolute abundance of each unique TCRbeta CDR3 rearrangement, sequence reads were collapsed and filtered. For each sample, productive Simpson clonality was calculated by taking the square root of Simpson's diversity index across productive rearrangements. TCRdb carries this immuneACCESS record with in-frame sequences only. Its versions omit some clonotypes, under half of them owing to an unresolved V gene in the studies checked, with the rest unexplained. V, J and clone size were drawn from that table, and D and trimming were deduced from the DNA. This sample has about 210,000 clones in its table, and around 85% of those were observed once. Clones ranked in the top ten supply more than 4.5% of the sample.

Notes on this clone: Its antigen remains unidentified. Base qualities are missing; no much larger clone stands one base away.

The CDR3 starts with the cysteine, ends with the phenylalanine, and has 15 residues. CDR3 DNA is the only sequence kept; it has 45 bases, read in frame from the first base. The germline V gene encodes CDR1 LGHNA and CDR2 YNFKEQ. After removal of 4 bases from V and 5 bases from J, the junction retains 7 bases not matched to a gene. The sample was peripheral blood. The chain uses TRBV4-2 and TRBJ2-5; 10 bases in the junction line up with TRBD2. The clonotype originates from a man in his fifties or sixties with COVID-19, enrolled during active disease. The CDR3 amino acid sequence is: CASSLSSGGVETQYF. The DNA is TGTGCCAGCAGCCTGTCGAGCGGGGGGGTTGAGACCCAGTACTTC.